This entry describes one T cell receptor (beta chain). Time point meaning: patch test 2, 6 weeks after DPC sensitization. Indicated treatment: therapeutic diphenylcyclopropenone sensitization with weekly scalp DPC. This sample stems from a study of human T cells and chemical hapten exposure. One entry per CDR3 protein, called by TCRdb with MiXCR from the RACE reads. The table shows about 55,000 distinct CDR3 sequences, with about 9.9% occurring only once. V shed 6 bases, J shed 0 bases, and the junction held 7 bases outside the gene matches. The germline CDR1 and CDR2 sequences are MNHNS and SASEGT. The CDR3 extends over 17 amino acids.

The V and J genes are TRBV6-1 and TRBJ2-7; the match to TRBD2 covers 14 bases. This specimen was whole blood, taken in connection with sensitization to the hapten diphenylcyclopropenone (DPC). The TCR originated in a woman between 50 and 59 years old with alopecia areata. Some clones in this sample may be carry-over from other donors' samples. CDR3 sequence: CASRAGLAGGASYEQYF. The CDR3 nucleotides read TGTGCCAGCAGGGCTGGACTAGCGGGGGGCGCCTCCTACGAGCAGTACTTC.